This T cell receptor (beta chain) was identified during a study of blood T cell repertoires in COVID-19. Study-wide context: Both acute and convalescent COVID-19 samples were obtained from the United States, Italy and Spain.

In the original processing: Reference gene primer amplification yielded estimated nucleated cell counts. Sequenced by immunoSEQ multiplex PCR; TCRdb stores in-frame clones only, minus some. V and J calls plus clone size are reproduced from that table; the DNA served to infer D and trimming. The sample has about 160,000 clones; about three quarters are singletons. Germline assignment: CDR1 SGHNT and CDR2 YYREEE (reference sequence). There are 17 residues in the CDR3. Trimming at V came to 0 bases and at J to 7 bases, leaving 8 bases not matched to a gene. Sequencing was done on a sample of peripheral blood. The chain has TRBV5-4 and TRBJ2-1; TRBD2 matches 12 bases. The receptor's source is a man between 65 and 79 years old with acute or convalescent COVID-19. CDR3 sequence (DNA): TGTGCCAGCAGCTTGGATCTAGCGGGGGGGCCGAGGAATGAGCAGTTCTTC. Translated, it gives CASSLDLAGGPRNEQFF.